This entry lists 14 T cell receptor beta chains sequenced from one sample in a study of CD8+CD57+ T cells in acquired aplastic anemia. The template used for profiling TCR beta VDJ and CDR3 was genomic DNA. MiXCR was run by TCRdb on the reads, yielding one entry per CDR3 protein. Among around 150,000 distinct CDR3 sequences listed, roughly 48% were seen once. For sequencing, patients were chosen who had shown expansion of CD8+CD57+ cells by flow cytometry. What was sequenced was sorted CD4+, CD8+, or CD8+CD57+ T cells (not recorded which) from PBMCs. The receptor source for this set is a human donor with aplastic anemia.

In DNA, the CDR3 is TGCGCCACCGTCCGGGACGGGAGCTCCTACGAGCAGTACTTC. It yields the protein CATVRDGSSYEQYF. The chain carries TRBV10-2 and TRBJ2-7; D possibly corresponds to TRBD2 (6 bases). V lost 10 bases and J lost 0, with 16 bases in between. The CDR3 is 14 amino acids. Per the germline V gene, CDR1 is WSHSY and CDR2 is SAAADI.

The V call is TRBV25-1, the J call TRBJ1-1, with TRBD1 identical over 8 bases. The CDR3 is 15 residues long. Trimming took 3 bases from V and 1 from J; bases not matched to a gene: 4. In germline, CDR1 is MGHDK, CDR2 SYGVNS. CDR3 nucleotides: TGTGCCAGCAGTGAGCCGGGACAGGAGAACACTGAAGCTTTCTTT. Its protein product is CASSEPGQENTEAFF.

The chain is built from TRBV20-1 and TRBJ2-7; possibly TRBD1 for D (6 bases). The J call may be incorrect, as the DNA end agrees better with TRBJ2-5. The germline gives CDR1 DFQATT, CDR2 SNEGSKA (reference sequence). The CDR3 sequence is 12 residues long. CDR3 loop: CSAQQGGETQYF. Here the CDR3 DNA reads TGCAGTGCGCAACAGGGTGGAGAGACCCAGTACTTC.

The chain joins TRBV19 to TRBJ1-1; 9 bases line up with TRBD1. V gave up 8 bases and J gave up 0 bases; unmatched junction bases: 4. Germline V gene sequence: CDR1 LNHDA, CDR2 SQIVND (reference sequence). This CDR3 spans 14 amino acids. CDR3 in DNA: TGTGCCAGTCGGACAGGGGAACTGAACACTGAAGCTTTCTTT. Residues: CASRTGELNTEAFF.

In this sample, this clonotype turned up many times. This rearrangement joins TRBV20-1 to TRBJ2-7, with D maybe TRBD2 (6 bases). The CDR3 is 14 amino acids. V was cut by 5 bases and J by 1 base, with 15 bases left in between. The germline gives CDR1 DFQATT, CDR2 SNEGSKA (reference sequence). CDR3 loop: CSASAGPFSYEQYF. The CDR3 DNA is TGCAGTGCTTCTGCGGGACCGTTTTCCTACGAGCAGTACTTC.

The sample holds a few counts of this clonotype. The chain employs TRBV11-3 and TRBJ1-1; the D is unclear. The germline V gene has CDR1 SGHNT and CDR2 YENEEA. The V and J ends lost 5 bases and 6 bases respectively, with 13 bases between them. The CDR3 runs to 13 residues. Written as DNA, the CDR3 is TGTGCCAGCAGCCTGGTCGGTTTAGCTGAAGCTTTCTTT. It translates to CASSLVGLAEAFF.

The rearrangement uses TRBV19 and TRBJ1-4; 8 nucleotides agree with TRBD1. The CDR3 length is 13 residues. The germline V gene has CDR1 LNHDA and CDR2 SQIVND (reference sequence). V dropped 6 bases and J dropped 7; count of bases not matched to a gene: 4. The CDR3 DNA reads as TGTGCCAGTAGCTCTGACAGGGGTGAAAAACTGTTTTTT. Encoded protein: CASSSDRGEKLFF.

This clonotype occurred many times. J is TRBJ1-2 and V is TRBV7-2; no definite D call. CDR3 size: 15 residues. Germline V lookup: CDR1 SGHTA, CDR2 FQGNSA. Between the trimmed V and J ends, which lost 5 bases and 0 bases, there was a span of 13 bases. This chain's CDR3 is CASSNRGRANYGYTF. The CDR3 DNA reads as TGTGCCAGCAGCAACCGGGGTAGGGCTAACTATGGCTACACCTTC.

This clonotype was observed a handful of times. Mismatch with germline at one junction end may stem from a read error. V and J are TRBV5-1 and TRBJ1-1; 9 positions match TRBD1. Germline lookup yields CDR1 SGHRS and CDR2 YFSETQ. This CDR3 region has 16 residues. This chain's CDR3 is CASSLGDRVMNTESFF. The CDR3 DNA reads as TGCGCCAGCAGCTTGGGGGACAGGGTCATGAACACTGAATCTTTCTTT.

CDR3 sequence reads: CASMGGQSYNEQFF. The CDR3 DNA reads as TGCGCCAGCATGGGGGGACAGAGCTACAATGAGCAGTTCTTC. The rearrangement joins TRBV5-1 to TRBJ2-1; weak D call: TRBD1 (7 bases). The germline gives CDR1 SGHRS, CDR2 YFSETQ. Trimming cost V 6 bases and J 3 bases, with 13 bases left between them. The CDR3 runs 14 residues.

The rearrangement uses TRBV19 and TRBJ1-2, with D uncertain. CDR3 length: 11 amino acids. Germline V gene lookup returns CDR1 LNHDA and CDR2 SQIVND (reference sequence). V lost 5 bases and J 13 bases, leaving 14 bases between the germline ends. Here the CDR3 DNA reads TGTGCCAGTAGTTGGAGCGCGGATTTCACCTTC. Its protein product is CASSWSADFTF. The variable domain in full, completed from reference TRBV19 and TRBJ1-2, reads DGGITQSPKYLFRKEGQNVTLSCEQNLNHDAMYWYRQDPGQGLRLIYYSQIVNDFQKGDIAEGYSVSREKKESFPLTVTSAQKNPTAFYLCASSWSADFTFGSGTRLTVV.

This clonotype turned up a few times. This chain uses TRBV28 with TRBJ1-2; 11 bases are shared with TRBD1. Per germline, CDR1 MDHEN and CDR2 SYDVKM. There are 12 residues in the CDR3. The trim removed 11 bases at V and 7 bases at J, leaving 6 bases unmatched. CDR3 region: CAGGQGVGGYTF. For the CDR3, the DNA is TGTGCCGGGGGACAGGGGGTAGGTGGCTACACCTTC.

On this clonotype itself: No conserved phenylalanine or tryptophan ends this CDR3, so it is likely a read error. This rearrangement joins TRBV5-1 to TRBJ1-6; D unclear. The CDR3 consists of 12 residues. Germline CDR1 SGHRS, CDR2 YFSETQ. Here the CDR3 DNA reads TGCGCCAGCAGCCCGTCCGATTCATCCCTCCACTAT. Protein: CASSPSDSSLHY.

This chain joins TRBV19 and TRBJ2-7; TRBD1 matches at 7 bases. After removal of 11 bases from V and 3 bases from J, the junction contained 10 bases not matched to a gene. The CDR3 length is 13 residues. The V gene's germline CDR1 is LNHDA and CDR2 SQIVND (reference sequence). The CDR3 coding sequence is TGTGCCGCTGGGACAGCAAAGGACTACGAGCAGTACTTC. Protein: CAAGTAKDYEQYF.